This entry features one T cell receptor (beta chain) sequence. The identical CDR3 is also encoded by other nucleotide sequences in the sample. The protocol was immunoSEQ multiplex PCR, while the TCRdb copy is restricted to in-frame clones and leaves out a portion. Among some 2,000,000 clones listed, 90% to 95% were seen once. This sample was included in a study of shared clonotypes between healthy human individuals. V shed 0 bases and J 5 bases; nucleotides not matched to a gene: 2. Germline CDR1 and CDR2: KGHSH and LQKENI. This CDR3 region has 14 residues. This TCR was recovered from a young man in good health. The chain carries TRBV18 and TRBJ2-7, with 9 bases aligning to TRBD1. The specimen was naive CD4+ T cells sorted from blood. The subset: CD45RA+ positively selected. CDR3 in amino acids: CASSPPGTGNEQYF. CDR3 in DNA: TGTGCCAGCTCACCACCGGGGACAGGGAACGAGCAGTACTTC.